These 11 T cell receptor beta chains came from one sample sequenced in a study of blood T cell repertoires in COVID-19. Generated by immunoSEQ multiplex PCR, the TCRdb table keeps only in-frame clones and is missing some. The profile covers approximately 89,000 clones, with about 81% appearing a single time and about 13% taken by the ten largest. The sequenced material came from peripheral blood. The receptors were gathered from a human donor in a cohort sampled during active COVID-19.

The gene calls are TRBV5-4 and TRBJ1-1; 11 bases align to TRBD1. V shed 3 bases and J 4 bases; nucleotides not matched to a gene: 5. The germline gives CDR1 SGHNT, CDR2 YYREEE (reference sequence). The CDR3 covers 15 residues. In DNA, the CDR3 is TGTGCCAGCAGCTCCGGACAGGGGGCAACCACTGAAGCTTTCTTT. This translates into CASSSGQGATTEAFF.

CDR3 nucleotide sequence: TGTGCCAGCAGTTATCAACAGGAGCAGTTCTTC. Residues: CASSYQQEQFF. V and J are TRBV6-6 and TRBJ2-1; D gene unclear. The V gene's germline CDR1 is MNHNY and CDR2 SVGAGI (reference sequence). Between the trimmed V and J ends, which lost 3 bases and 10 bases, there was a span of 7 bases. This CDR3 spans 11 amino acids.

The V gene is TRBV2, the J gene TRBJ2-3; 9 bases line up with TRBD2. From germline, CDR1 is SNHLY and CDR2 FYNNEI. This CDR3 is built from 14 residues. With V trimmed by 10 bases and J by 6 bases, 11 bases remained unmatched. The CDR3 spells CATRGGGAYDTQYF. CDR3 nucleotides: TGTGCCACCCGGGGCGGGGGGGCATACGATACGCAGTATTTT.

The gene calls are TRBV5-1 and TRBJ1-2; no reliable D call. The CDR3 has 14 residues. CDR1 and CDR2 (germline): SGHRS, YFSETQ. The V gene lost 0 bases and the J gene lost 3 bases, with 9 bases spanning the gap. Here the CDR3 reads CASSLGQVDYGYTF. CDR3 coding DNA: TGCGCCAGCAGCTTGGGTCAGGTTGACTATGGCTACACCTTC.

This sequence joins TRBV5-4 and TRBJ2-2; D gene unclear. V was trimmed by 1 base and J by 6 bases, leaving 7 bases between them. Looked up from germline, CDR1 is SGHNT and CDR2 is YYREEE (reference sequence). The CDR3 totals 13 residues. CDR3 in amino acids: CASSLTQAGELFF. CDR3 sequence (DNA): TGTGCCAGCAGCTTGACCCAGGCCGGGGAGCTGTTTTTT.

This sequence joins TRBV6-5 and TRBJ1-1; 7 bases fit TRBD1. This CDR3 is 16 amino acids long. Germline loops: CDR1 MNHEY, CDR2 SVGAGI. With V trimmed by 3 bases and J by 0 bases, 7 bases remained unmatched. The CDR3 sequence: CASSYGTDRMNTEAFF. CDR3 nucleotides: TGTGCCAGCAGTTATGGGACAGATAGGATGAACACTGAAGCTTTCTTT.

CDR3 sequence: CASGKRDFEAFF. The CDR3 nucleotides are TGTGCCAGCGGCAAAAGGGACTTTGAAGCTTTCTTT. The V call is TRBV27, the J call TRBJ1-1; D possibly corresponds to TRBD1 (5 bases). The CDR3 has 12 residues. V lost 8 bases, J lost 7 bases, and 14 bases lay in between. Per germline, CDR1 MNHEY and CDR2 SMNVEV (reference sequence).

The chain combines TRBV7-2 with TRBJ2-7; D is perhaps TRBD1 (6 bases). Germline V gene sequence: CDR1 SGHTA, CDR2 FQGNSA. V shed 5 bases and J shed 6 bases, with 17 bases lying between them. The CDR3 is made up of 14 amino acids. CDR3 nucleotides: TGTGCCAGCAGCCTTCAAAGCCTAGGGGGCGAGCAGTACTTC. This encodes CASSLQSLGGEQYF.

The chain links TRBV5-6 to TRBJ2-7; a weak D match, TRBD2 (5 bases). Germline lookup yields CDR1 SGHDT and CDR2 YYEEEE. The V and J ends lost 2 bases and 6 bases respectively, with 12 bases between them. The CDR3 has 13 residues. The CDR3 loop is CASSFGPRAEQYF. CDR3 DNA: TGTGCCAGCAGCTTTGGGCCGCGGGCCGAGCAGTACTTC.

V and J are TRBV3-1 (or the pseudogene TRBV3-2) and TRBJ1-1; a possible D gene is TRBD1 (6 bases). Germline loops: CDR1 LGHDT, CDR2 YNNKEL (reference sequence). The CDR3 is made up of 16 amino acids. The V and J ends lost 4 bases and 1 base respectively, with 16 bases between them. Here the CDR3 reads CASSRKHRESNTEAFF. DNA of the CDR3: TGTGCCAGCAGCCGCAAACACAGGGAGTCGAACACTGAAGCTTTCTTT.

This rearrangement joins TRBV18 to TRBJ2-7; perhaps TRBD2 as D (6 bases). The germline V gene encodes CDR1 KGHSH and CDR2 LQKENI. The CDR3 covers 15 residues. Trimming shortened V by 6 bases and J by 1 base, and 16 bases separated the two germline ends. Here the CDR3 reads CASSYRGGGSYEQYF. The CDR3 DNA follows: TGTGCCAGCTCGTACCGGGGCGGAGGGTCCTACGAGCAGTACTTC.